The rows below give T cell receptor beta chains drawn from one sample of a study of blood T cell repertoires in COVID-19. Profiled with immunoSEQ multiplex PCR; TCRdb holds only in-frame clones, not every one. The table shows about 200,000 clones, with 65% to 90% occurring only once. Sequencing was done on a sample of PBMCs or T cells enriched from blood (not recorded which). The receptors originated from a woman aged 40 to 50 with acute COVID-19. The CDR3 runs from the conserved cysteine through the conserved F or W. D genes are given only for firm matches. Expanded clones are given a class, and other clones once, few, many or no size at all.

d_gene	v_gene	len	j_gene	abundance	CDR3nt	CDR3aa
TRBD1	TRBV14	14	TRBJ2-5	NA	TGTGCCAGCAGCCCCGGACAGGGCCAAGAGACCCAGTACTTC	CASSPGQGQETQYF
NA	TRBV5-4	12	TRBJ2-1	NA	TGTGCCAGCAGCTCGACTACGCGAGAGCAGTTCTTC	CASSSTTREQFF
TRBD2	TRBV15	16	TRBJ2-7	NA	TGTGCCACCAGCAGAGGAGGAACAGGACTAGACGGCGAGCAGTACTTC	CATSRGGTGLDGEQYF
TRBD2	TRBV28	15	TRBJ2-7	NA	TGTGCCAGCCTGAATCCGGGACTAGCGGTTTACGAGCAGTACTTC	CASLNPGLAVYEQYF
TRBD1	TRBV5-1	16	TRBJ1-2	few	TGCGCCAGCAGCTTGGGGGGGACAGGTTACCTGATTGGCTACACCTTC	CASSLGGTGYLIGYTF
TRBD1	TRBV19	15	TRBJ1-1	NA	TGTGCCAGTAGTGGGGGGACAGCTGGGGACACTGAAGCTTTCTTT	CASSGGTAGDTEAFF
NA	TRBV4-1	17	TRBJ2-2	NA	TGCGCCAGCAGCCGCCCCCGAGTAGCGGAGAACACCGGGGAGCTGTTTTTT	CASSRPRVAENTGELFF
NA	TRBV27	12	TRBJ1-5	NA	TGTGCCAGCAGTTTAGTGGGCCAGCCCCAGCATTTT	CASSLVGQPQHF
TRBD2	TRBV3-1/TRBV3-2	17	TRBJ2-5	NA	TGTGCCAGCAGCCAAGTACTGGTGGGAGGGCCTGGAGAGACCCAGTACTTC	CASSQVLVGGPGETQYF
NA	TRBV6-6	15	TRBJ1-5	NA	TGTGCCAGCAGTTACGAATCAGGGATCAATCAGCCCCAGCATTTT	CASSYESGINQPQHF
TRBD2	TRBV7-3	16	TRBJ2-1	NA	TGTGCCAGCAGGACTAGCGGGACGAGCTCCTACAATGAGCAGTTCTTC	CASRTSGTSSYNEQFF
NA	TRBV12-3/TRBV12-4	12	TRBJ1-2	NA	TGTGCGGGCGGCAAAGGGGACTATGGCTACACCTTC	CAGGKGDYGYTF
NA	TRBV28	15	TRBJ1-3	once	TGTGCCAGCAGTTTACCCCACAGTTCTGGAAACACCATATATTTT	CASSLPHSSGNTIYF